The 13 T cell receptor beta chains below come from one sample, sequenced in a study of identical twins. TCRdb analysed the 5' RACE reads with MiXCR anew, one entry per CDR3 protein. The sample gives approximately 700,000 distinct CDR3 sequences, 5.5% to 6.5% of which show up once; roughly 1.6% is in the top ten. Specimen: naive T cells sorted from blood. The receptors originated from a man between 18 and 35 years old in good health.

This clonotype came up many times. As DNA, the CDR3 is TGTGCCACCTTTGACCGCGGTGCCGGGGAGCTGTTTTTT. The encoded protein is CATFDRGAGELFF. The chain is built from TRBV24-1 and TRBJ2-2; D is undetermined. Per the germline V gene, CDR1 is KGHDR and CDR2 is SFDVKD. The CDR3 loop spans 13 amino acids. V dropped 9 bases and J dropped 6 bases, with 13 bases sitting between them.

The V call is TRBV2, the J call TRBJ2-3; TRBD1 is a possible D gene (5 bases). V was pared by 7 bases and J by 0 bases, with 20 bases between. Germline-derived CDR1 and CDR2 are SNHLY and FYNNEI. This CDR3 is 17 amino acids long. The CDR3 reads CASNKGNTGTSTDTQYF. The CDR3 nucleotides read TGTGCCAGCAACAAGGGTAATACAGGTACTAGCACAGATACGCAGTATTTT.

This clonotype was found many times. The chain couples TRBV6-1 to TRBJ2-1; 9 positions match TRBD2. With 6 bases clipped from V and 8 bases from J, the junction kept 8 bases outside the gene matches. The CDR3 spans 14 residues. Germline loops: CDR1 MNHNS, CDR2 SASEGT. CDR3 amino acids: CASSLAGRYDEQFF. The CDR3 DNA follows: TGTGCCAGCAGCCTAGCGGGAAGGTACGATGAGCAGTTCTTC.

This clonotype was detected many times. The V and J genes are TRBV24-1 and TRBJ2-1; no firm D call. The CDR3 covers 12 residues. In germline, CDR1 is KGHDR, CDR2 SFDVKD. Trimming pared 0 bases from V and 12 bases from J, leaving 8 bases between. The CDR3 protein is CATSDLGLGQFF. In nucleotides, the CDR3 is TGTGCCACCAGTGATTTGGGGTTGGGGCAGTTCTTC.

This clonotype has more than one count but fewer than ten. The rearrangement links TRBV30 to TRBJ2-6, with a possible D match to TRBD1 (5 bases). CDR3 length: 13 residues. CDR1 is GTSNPN, CDR2 SVGIG, per germline (reference sequence). V was pared by 3 bases and J by 2 bases, with 5 bases between. The chain's CDR3 is CAWRGAGANVLTF. In DNA form, the CDR3 reads TGTGCCTGGAGAGGGGCTGGGGCCAACGTCCTGACTTTC.

This clonotype has a count of ten or more. CDR3 coding DNA: TGTGCCAGCGGGACAGGCAAGAACACTGAAGCTTTCTTT. It encodes CASGTGKNTEAFF. The rearrangement joins TRBV6-2 or TRBV6-3 to TRBJ1-1; 8 nucleotides line up with TRBD1. The germline gives CDR1 MNHEY, CDR2 SVGEGT. This CDR3 region has 13 residues. V gave up 8 bases and J gave up 1 base; unmatched junction bases: 3.

There are many counts of this clonotype. V gene TRBV12-3 or TRBV12-4 combines with J gene TRBJ2-7; tentatively, D is TRBD1 (6 bases). The V end lost 0 bases, the J end lost 2 bases, and 11 bases lay between the germline ends. CDR3 length: 15 amino acids. The CDR3 region is CASSLARAGAYEQYV. The CDR3 DNA is TGTGCCAGCAGTTTAGCGCGTGCAGGGGCCTACGAGCAGTACGTC.

The chain links TRBV20-1 to TRBJ2-1; 8 nucleotides match TRBD2. The J segment lost 6 bases and the V segment lost 6 bases, leaving 16 bases of the junction unmatched. Germline V CDR1 and CDR2: DFQATT, SNEGSKA (reference sequence). The CDR3 spans 16 residues. The CDR3 spells CSAIPPWVAGRNEQFF. DNA of the CDR3: TGCAGTGCAATCCCCCCCTGGGTAGCGGGACGCAATGAGCAGTTCTTC.

In this sample, this clonotype turned up many times. In DNA form, the CDR3 reads TGCGCCAGCAGCTTAGGGCAGGGGTCTTACAATGAGCAGTTCTTC. Amino acid sequence: CASSLGQGSYNEQFF. The chain joins TRBV5-1 to TRBJ2-1; D may be TRBD1 (6 bases). This CDR3 region has 15 residues. The germline gives CDR1 SGHRS, CDR2 YFSETQ. With 2 bases removed from V and 4 bases from J, the gap between germline ends came to 13 bases. The variable domain in full, completed from reference TRBV5-1 and TRBJ2-1, reads KAGVTQTPRYLIKTRGQQVTLSCSPISGHRSVSWYQQTPGQGLQFLFEYFSETQRNKGNFPGRFSGRQFSNSRSEMNVSTLELGDSALYLCASSLGQGSYNEQFFGPGTRLTVL.

This clonotype appeared a few times. The J gene is TRBJ2-7, the V gene TRBV4-1, with TRBD2 identical over 12 bases. V lost 2 bases, J lost 1 base, and 6 bases stayed unmatched. CDR1 and CDR2 from the germline V gene are MGHRA and YSYEKL. The CDR3 totals 17 residues. Here the CDR3 DNA reads TGCGCCAGCAGCCAAACTCCCGGACTAGCGGGGTCCTACGAGCAGTACTTC. Translated, it gives CASSQTPGLAGSYEQYF.

This clonotype was counted at least ten times. The J gene is TRBJ2-7, the V gene TRBV6-2 or TRBV6-3; D not certain. Germline V gene sequence: CDR1 MNHEY, CDR2 SVGEGT. With 2 bases removed from V and 0 bases from J, the gap between germline ends came to 14 bases. The CDR3 is 16 residues long. CDR3 sequence: CASSYGFETYSYEQYF. In DNA form, the CDR3 reads TGTGCCAGCAGTTACGGTTTTGAGACATACTCCTACGAGCAGTACTTC.

This clonotype was counted a few times. The rearrangement joins TRBV4-1 to TRBJ1-1; D is unresolved. Germline values: CDR1 MGHRA, CDR2 YSYEKL. The CDR3 is 15 residues long. The V and J ends lost 1 base and 1 base respectively, with 10 bases between them. The CDR3 loop is CASSQALGGNTEAFF. CDR3 bases: TGCGCCAGCAGCCAAGCTCTGGGTGGGAACACTGAAGCTTTCTTT.

V gene TRBV5-1 combines with J gene TRBJ2-1; D remains ambiguous. This CDR3 has 15 amino acids. Germline lookup yields CDR1 SGHRS and CDR2 YFSETQ. The V end was cut by 6 bases, the J end by 0 bases, with 13 bases between. CDR3 region: CASKLSTSSYNEQFF. The CDR3 DNA follows: TGCGCCAGCAAACTTTCGACAAGCTCCTACAATGAGCAGTTCTTC.